This T cell receptor beta chain was sequenced for a study of tumor-infiltrating lymphocytes in primary liver carcinoma. Study-level background: Patients of both sexes were 30 to 69 years old.

Unsorted bulk tissue, roughly 19-34 mg of it, served as the source for co-extraction of RNA and DNA. Findings and caveats of the study: Just around 7.5-25% of top clones spanned all five tumor regions. Against blood, tumors held a significantly higher top-250-clone fraction (p = 0.039).

This CDR3 has 15 amino acids. Per the germline V gene, CDR1 is SEHNR and CDR2 is FQNEAQ (reference sequence). Production of TCR beta cDNA used around 500 ng total RNA together with a constant-region primer. Three nested multiplex PCR rounds, a slightly modified ARM-PCR method, built the TCR beta libraries. Both of the initial two PCR rounds ran for about 9 cycles and employed TRBV1-TRBV30 forward primers alongside a C-beta reverse primer. TCRdb called the multiplex PCR reads again in MiXCR, with one record for every CDR3 protein. Of under 45,000 distinct CDR3 sequences listed, around 72% were seen once; the top ten hold 15% to 20%. Regarding this clonotype: Its matching antigen is unknown. The junction and the germline gene differ at one end; a read error may be behind it.

The chain carries TRBV7-9 and TRBJ2-5; 10 bases align to TRBD1. The sequence was obtained from a man aged 35 to 55 with primary liver carcinoma and hepatitis B virus infection. Specimen: liver tumor tissue from sampling region 2. Subset specified: tumor region T2, inferior pole. The DNA of the CDR3 is TGTGCCAGGAGCTTCTGGACAGGGGGAGGGGAGACCCAGTACTTC. Residues: CARSFWTGGGETQYF.